This T cell receptor (beta chain) was identified during a study of cytomegalovirus exposure and HLA in healthy donors. Findings and limits, study-wide: When a later analysis was performed, an Asian-associated ancestry cluster reportedly had fewer N-insertions than the roughly 700-donor mean. Accurate HLA-A and HLA-B prediction from TCR beta sequences was reported for most subjects. Most TCR sequences showed up rarely, but some public TCRs showed up in many donors.

The germline V and J ends were trimmed by 5 bases and 5 bases, with 16 bases remaining between them. This CDR3 region has 15 residues. Per the germline V gene, CDR1 is SGHTA and CDR2 is FQGNSA. Primers included in the PCR were 60 Vbeta and 13 Jbeta primers. TCRdb keeps only in-frame clones here, not all; method: immunoSEQ multiplex PCR. The sample includes 70,000 or so clones. Of note for this clone: Its antigen is unknown.

The sequenced sample was PBMCs. This rearrangement joins TRBV7-2 to TRBJ1-5; D is unresolved. This TCR came from a man aged 40-49 years in good health and CMV-seronegative. CDR3 protein: CASSPSGREDQPQHF. The DNA for the CDR3 is TGTGCCAGCAGCCCCTCCGGAAGGGAGGATCAGCCCCAGCATTTT.